A single sample gave rise to the 9 T cell receptor beta chains below, sequenced in a study of T cell repertoires in cytomegalovirus infection. TCRdb called the reads again in MiXCR, with one record for every CDR3 protein. The table has approximately 990,000 distinct CDR3 sequences, approximately 31% seen once. These receptors lack a known antigen. The source material was cultured CD8+ T cells from PBMCs, sampled from culture after CMV antigen stimulation. Receptor source: a human donor in good health (CMV status not recorded). Some clones in this sample may be carry-over from other donors' samples.

This chain joins TRBV6-1 and TRBJ1-2; D unclear. Trimming pared 6 bases from V and 0 bases from J, leaving 17 bases between. The CDR3 consists of 16 residues. Germline CDR1 and CDR2: MNHNS and SASEGT. The CDR3 bases are TGTGCCAGCAGAAACCCCCACCGTCATTCTAACTATGGCTACACCTTC. Translated: CASRNPHRHSNYGYTF.

This clonotype was counted at least ten times. The chain combines TRBV7-2 with TRBJ2-4; D possibly uses TRBD1 or TRBD2 (6 bases each). The germline V and J ends were trimmed by 4 bases and 0 bases, with 16 bases remaining between them. This CDR3 region has 17 residues. Germline-derived CDR1 and CDR2 are SGHTA and FQGNSA. The CDR3 reads CASSSIVGGLAKNIQYF. The CDR3 DNA sequence: TGTGCCAGCAGCTCTATAGTGGGGGGCCTAGCCAAAAACATTCAGTACTTC.

The chain recombines TRBV7-9 with TRBJ1-2; D gene ambiguous. The germline V and J ends were trimmed by 1 base and 2 bases, with 11 bases remaining between them. This CDR3 spans 15 amino acids. Germline V gives CDR1 SEHNR, CDR2 FQNEAQ (reference sequence). Here the CDR3 reads CASSLDLNYNYGYTF. CDR3 DNA: TGTGCCAGCAGCTTAGACCTAAACTACAACTATGGCTACACCTTC.

The CDR3 sequence: CSARGSGDYGYTF. In nucleotides, the CDR3 is TGCAGTGCTAGGGGCTCAGGAGACTATGGCTACACCTTC. The rearrangement joins TRBV20-1 to TRBJ1-2, with D unresolved. Between the trimmed V and J ends, which lost 3 bases and 3 bases, there was a span of 11 bases. In germline, CDR1 is DFQATT, CDR2 SNEGSKA (reference sequence). CDR3 length equals 13 residues.

The rearrangement uses TRBV5-1 and TRBJ2-6; the D gene is possibly TRBD1 (5 bases). Germline CDR1 reads SGHRS; CDR2 reads YFSETQ. Trimming cost V 0 bases and J 4 bases, with 23 bases left between them. The CDR3 is made up of 20 amino acids. This CDR3 reads CASSLEGPYRQLTGANVLTF. In nucleotides, the CDR3 is TGCGCCAGCAGCTTGGAGGGGCCCTACAGACAGTTGACCGGGGCCAACGTCCTGACTTTC.

V usage is TRBV15 and J usage is TRBJ2-3; 10 bases are a match to TRBD1. Germline CDR1 LNHNV, CDR2 YYDKDF (reference sequence). Trimming took 8 bases from V and 13 from J; bases not matched to a gene: 9. This CDR3 is 12 amino acids long. The CDR3 region is CATLTGQGKKYF. The CDR3 coding sequence is TGTGCCACCCTTACGGGACAGGGGAAAAAGTATTTT.

The rearrangement uses TRBV12-3 or TRBV12-4 and TRBJ1-1, with TRBD1 matching 10 bases. The CDR3 has 14 residues. After removal of 8 bases from V and 1 base from J, the junction contained 4 bases not matched to a gene. The CDR3 reads CASVWDRGNTEAFF. The CDR3 DNA reads as TGTGCCAGCGTCTGGGACAGGGGGAACACTGAAGCTTTCTTT.

This chain connects TRBV4-3 to TRBJ1-1; 7 nucleotides line up with TRBD1. CDR1 and CDR2 from the germline V gene are LGHNA and YSLEER. The CDR3 is 17 amino acids. V lost 1 base, J lost 4 bases, and 12 bases stayed unmatched. CDR3 DNA sequence: TGCGCCAGCAGCCAAGTGAGTAGGGGGCGTGAGTCCACTGAAGCTTTCTTT. Translation: CASSQVSRGRESTEAFF.

The rearrangement links TRBV6-2 or TRBV6-3 to TRBJ1-1, with a possible D match to TRBD1 (6 bases). V dropped 6 bases and J dropped 5 bases, with 19 bases sitting between them. This CDR3 region has 15 residues. Germline CDR1 MNHEY, CDR2 SVGEGT. CDR3: CASSSLTGSRTEAFF. CDR3 DNA: TGTGCCAGCAGCTCCCTTACAGGGAGCCGAACTGAAGCTTTCTTT.